This TCR beta chain stems from a study of cytomegalovirus exposure and HLA in healthy donors (dated by TCRdb to about 2017). Background on the whole study: In an earlier analysis of roughly 590 of the donors, 276 Gb of sequence data and 100 million or so unique TCR beta sequences from about 179 million T cells were reported. An early release that covered 640 HLA-typed donors contained 250 to 350 gigabases of sequencing data and 85 million to 100 million unique TCR sequences. Of the approximately 400 genotyped donors, about 84% fell in the genetic ancestry cluster associated with self-reported Caucasian donors. The study was designed to test whether signatures of past pathogen exposure could be identified by cataloging public T cell receptors. The study used immunosequencing to profile the T cell repertoires of several hundred subjects and linked those repertoires to cytomegalovirus serostatus. Besides the first cohort of roughly 700 subjects, a separate validation cohort made up of 120 different subjects was used. The study combined high-throughput TCR immunosequencing, statistical association of individual TCRs with disease status, and machine learning to predict cytomegalovirus infection status. In a later analysis, previously published TCR beta repertoires from more than 500 donors were re-analyzed and high-resolution HLA genotyping was added so that TCR occurrence patterns could be studied. The later analysis used no new phenotypic data to find candidate immune exposures, relying instead on TCR beta sequences and their occurrence across donors. In an earlier analysis of a few hundred of the donors, high-throughput TCR beta sequencing was used to judge whether each TCR beta V gene segment behaved as functional or pseudogenic. Donor age, sex, ethnicity and CMV serostatus were compiled alongside the repertoire data. A later genetic analysis took genome-wide SNP genotypes for about 65% of the roughly 670 donors and used that subset as a discovery cohort. Every discovery cohort repertoire had been produced on one sequencing platform. HLA typing included class I and class II loci at four-digit resolution. The number of typed donors differed by locus: roughly 629-640 for A, B, C, DRB1 and DQB1; 500 to 550 for DQA1; around 610 for DPA1; and some 470 for DPB1. Roughly five DR-DQ haplotypes were handled as single units for association and clustering, since linkage in the cohort was strong. Among about 370 genotyped donors of the cohort, an average of roughly 230,000 unique TCR beta nucleotide sequences was sequenced per donor, of which roughly 17% were non-productive.

The receptor library was made with the immunoSEQ multiplex PCR assay. The multiplex PCR relied on a mix of 60 forward primers for TCR Vbeta segments and 13 reverse primers for TCR Jbeta segments. Amplification of the CDR3 region of rearranged TCR beta genes was performed with a multiplex PCR assay on genomic DNA. The Illumina HiSeq System was used to sequence the amplified TCR beta libraries as 87-base-pair reads. The paper's data handling went like this. In a later analysis, 70 million to 95 million unique TCR beta chains were counted across the approximately 620 repertoires, and around 10 million of these chains were shared by at least two donors. Raw reads were error-corrected and collapsed into unique sequences by a nearest-neighbor algorithm in which closely related sequences were merged to remove PCR and sequencing errors. CDR3 sequences were aligned to IMGT reference sequences to assign V, D and J gene segments. Each retained sequence needed at least a six-nucleotide match to both a V gene segment and a J gene segment. A rearrangement counted as productive if the CDR3 had no stop codons and remained in frame with V and J, and every other rearrangement counted as non-productive. CDR3 was defined according to IMGT convention as the region running from the second conserved V-encoded cysteine to the conserved J-encoded phenylalanine. The earlier analysis of about 590 of the donors excluded sequences that lacked an unambiguous match to a single V gene segment. In an earlier analysis of almost 600 of the donors, a V segment was called functional when productive rearrangements were above 56.7%, and segregating when the standard deviation between donors exceeded 5%. A statistical classification framework was built to diagnose cytomegalovirus status from the catalog of TCR beta chain sequences. V and J gene assignment, in a later analysis, came from comparing TCR nucleotide sequences with IMGT/GENE-DB human TR gene sequences. A later analysis assigned CDR3 sequences and most-parsimonious VDJ recombination scenarios with the TCRdist pipeline. In a later analysis, each TCR beta chain was defined by its CDR3 amino acid sequence together with its V-gene family, and reads without a unique V-gene family were excluded. In a later analysis, 500 to 700 highly shared, low-generation-probability nucleotide sequences were removed to address suspected cross-contamination and a sequencing artifact. A later analysis calculated a clonal expansion index for each public chain from normalized within-repertoire ranks of inferred template counts. Generation probabilities in a later analysis came from a VDJ recombination model fitted to out-of-frame rearrangements, and those results were checked against IGoR. In a later analysis, hypergeometric tests were used to score TCR-TCR, TCR-HLA and TCR-CMV co-occurrence, with a repertoire-size bias correction applied to TCR pairs. False discovery rates were estimated in a later analysis by permuting HLA or CMV assignments 20 times. In a later analysis, co-occurring TCRs were grouped using DBSCAN, with TCRdist sequence similarity added in when clustering inside HLA-allele-positive subsets. Repertoires with fewer than 30,000 or more than 120,000 public chains, plus five repertoires with anomalous nucleotide sharing, were excluded from co-occurrence clustering. Entries here come from immuneACCESS through TCRdb and include only in-frame sequences with V and J called. Some clones fail to appear in such tables; in the studies checked, an unresolved V gene covers under half of the shortfall, and the cause of the remainder is unknown. V and J calls and clone size are copied from that table; D and trimming were computed from the DNA. This sample has 150,000 or so clones in its table, and around three quarters of those were observed once. The ten largest clones take up 3% to 4% of the sample.

The research as a whole found: In this cohort, only TCR beta chains were sequenced, and detectable features were limited by the absence of alpha or paired-chain data. Sequencing depth was assumed to be roughly uniform across donors in the presence/absence analyses, though that assumption may not hold. The only immune exposure information available for the cohort was CMV serostatus. It was suggested by the authors that the approach could potentially be generalized to other disease states and immunological phenotypes. In a later genetic analysis, fewer N-insertions in productive TCRs were reported among donors in an Asian-associated ancestry cluster than the approximately 710-donor mean. A later genetic analysis associated a missense DCLRE1C variant with V-gene and J-gene trimming of TCR beta chains, and an independent cohort replicated the association. Most TCR sequences were seen in very few donors, while some public TCRs were found in many individuals. In a later analysis, most CMV-associated TCR beta chains were found to appear HLA-restricted, with HLA associations seemingly driven largely by CMV exposure. A later analysis associated 15,000 or so TCR beta sequences with specific HLA alleles at a false discovery rate of 0.05. In both the original and validation cohorts, the classifier was reported to diagnose cytomegalovirus status with high specificity and sensitivity. Because HLA typing was missing for some donors at each locus, association tests included only the typed subset. When HLA alleles, especially DR and DQ, strongly co-occurred, attributing TCR associations to individual alleles was difficult. Three of the identified cytomegalovirus-associated TCR beta chains were confirmed in vitro to be specific for cytomegalovirus antigens. A further reported finding was that TCR beta sequences accurately predicted the HLA-A and HLA-B alleles for most subjects in the first cohort. According to a later analysis, parvovirus B19, influenza, CMV and Epstein-Barr virus appeared linked to several top co-occurrence clusters. A total of 150 to 200 TCR beta chains were listed by the study as associated with cytomegalovirus. A cluster of highly shared sequence variants was judged likely to be a technical artifact of the sequencing pipeline. In a later analysis, TCR association rates were found to vary across HLA loci, with the most associated TCRs seen for DRB1 alleles and the fewest for HLA-C alleles. Some IMGT-functional V segments, including TRBV6-2 and TRBV6-3, could not be told apart with the 87-base-pair reads, so those segments were excluded. In an earlier analysis of over 550 of the donors, most TCR beta V segments were observed in productive rearrangements about 87% or about 30% of the time, broadly matching IMGT annotations. Because counts were too low, seventeen rarely observed V segments, including chromosome 9 orphons, were left out of the earlier analysis of roughly 600 of the donors. In a later analysis, HLA-associated TCR beta chains were found to be more clonally expanded and to have lower generation probabilities than equally common non-associated chains. Correlated functional status among segregating V segments might be attributable to linkage disequilibrium, but an unknown experimental factor could not be ruled out.

The V end gives up 3 bases and the J end 5 bases, leaving 12 bases in the junction not matched to a gene. From its cysteine to its phenylalanine, the CDR3 spans 17 amino acids. The read is trimmed to its CDR3 DNA, 51 bases read in frame from base 1. In the germline V gene, CDR1 corresponds to KGHSH and CDR2 to LQKENI. The cohort was made up of 666 healthy bone marrow donors. Cohort members were all nominally healthy when sampled, although unrecorded immune exposures were likely present. The donor was CMV seronegative and belonged to the group of 352 seronegative cohort members. Every donor gave a peripheral blood sample, and the peripheral blood mononuclear cells from that sample were used for TCR beta sequencing. The Qiagen DNeasy Blood Extraction Kit was used to extract genomic DNA from the blood cell samples. Turning to this clone: Its target antigen remains unknown. Base-call qualities are not available, and no considerably larger clone is one nucleotide away.

The origin of this receptor is a woman aged 40 to 50 in good health and CMV-seronegative. The V gene is TRBV18 and the J gene is TRBJ2-2, and TRBD2 aligns with 7 junction nucleotides. Sequenced input: PBMCs. The DNA reads as follows: TGTGCCAGCTCACCCCTCTCGGGCGCAGCGGGGACCGGGGAGCTGTTTTTT. Its coded protein is CASSPLSGAAGTGELFF.